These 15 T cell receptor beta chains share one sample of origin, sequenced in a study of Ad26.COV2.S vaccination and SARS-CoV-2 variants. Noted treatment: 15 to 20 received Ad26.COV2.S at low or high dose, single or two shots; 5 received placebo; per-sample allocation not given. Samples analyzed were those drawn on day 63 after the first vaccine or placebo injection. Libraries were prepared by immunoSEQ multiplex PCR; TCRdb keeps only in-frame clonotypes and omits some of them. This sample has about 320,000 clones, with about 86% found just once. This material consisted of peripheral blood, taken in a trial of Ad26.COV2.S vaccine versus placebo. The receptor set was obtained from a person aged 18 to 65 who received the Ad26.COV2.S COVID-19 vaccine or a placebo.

Here the CDR3 reads CATSPSAEQYF. CDR3 sequence (DNA): TGTGCCACCTCACCTTCTGCCGAGCAGTACTTC. The chain employs TRBV24-1 and TRBJ2-7; unclear D gene. With 9 bases removed from V and 6 bases from J, the gap between germline ends came to 11 bases. The CDR3 totals 11 residues. CDR1 and CDR2 from the germline V gene are KGHDR and SFDVKD.

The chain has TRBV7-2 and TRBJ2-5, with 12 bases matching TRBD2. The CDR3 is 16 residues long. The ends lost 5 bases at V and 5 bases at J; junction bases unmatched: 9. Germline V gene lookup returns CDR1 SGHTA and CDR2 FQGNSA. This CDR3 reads CASSKSLAGGGETQYF. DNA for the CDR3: TGTGCCAGCAGCAAATCACTAGCGGGGGGTGGGGAGACCCAGTACTTC.

The CDR3, as DNA: TGTGCCAGCAGCAGAGGGGGCTTCCATTCACCCCTCCACTTT. The encoded protein is CASSRGGFHSPLHF. The V and J genes are TRBV7-8 and TRBJ1-6; TRBD1 agrees at 7 bases. Germline V CDR1 and CDR2: SGHVS, FQNEAQ. Unmatched junction bases numbered 6, after V lost 5 bases and J lost 8 bases. This CDR3 spans 14 amino acids.

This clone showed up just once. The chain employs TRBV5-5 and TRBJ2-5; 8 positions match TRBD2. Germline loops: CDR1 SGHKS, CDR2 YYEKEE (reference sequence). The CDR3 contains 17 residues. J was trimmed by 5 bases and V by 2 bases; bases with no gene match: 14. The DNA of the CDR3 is TGTGCCAGCAGCTTCGGGACTAGGCGGACACAAACGGAGACCCAGTACTTC. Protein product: CASSFGTRRTQTETQYF.

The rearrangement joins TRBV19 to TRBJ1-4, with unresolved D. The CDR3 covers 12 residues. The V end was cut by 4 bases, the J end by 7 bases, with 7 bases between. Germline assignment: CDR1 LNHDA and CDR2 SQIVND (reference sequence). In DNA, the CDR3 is TGTGCCAGTAGTACGACGGGTGAAAAACTGTTTTTT. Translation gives CASSTTGEKLFF.

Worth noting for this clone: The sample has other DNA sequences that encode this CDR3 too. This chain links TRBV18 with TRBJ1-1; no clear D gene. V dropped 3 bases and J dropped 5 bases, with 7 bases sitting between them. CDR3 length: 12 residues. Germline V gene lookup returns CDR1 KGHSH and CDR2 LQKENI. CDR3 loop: CASSPWETEAFF. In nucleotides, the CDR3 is TGTGCCAGCTCACCTTGGGAGACTGAAGCTTTCTTT.

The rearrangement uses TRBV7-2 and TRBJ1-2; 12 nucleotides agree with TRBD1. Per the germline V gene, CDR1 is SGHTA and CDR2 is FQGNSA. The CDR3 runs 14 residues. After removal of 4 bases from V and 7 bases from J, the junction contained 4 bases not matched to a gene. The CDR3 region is CASSSGQGARGYTF. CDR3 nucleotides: TGTGCCAGCAGCTCGGGACAGGGGGCGCGTGGCTACACCTTC.

The CDR3 nucleotides are TGTGCCAGCAGCTTTGACAGTCGCAATGAGCAGTTCTTC. Amino acid sequence: CASSFDSRNEQFF. The rearrangement joins TRBV7-2 to TRBJ2-1, with D perhaps matching TRBD1 (5 bases). Germline V CDR1 and CDR2: SGHTA, FQGNSA. The CDR3 contains 13 residues. Trimming took 3 bases from V and 6 from J, leaving 9 bases between them.

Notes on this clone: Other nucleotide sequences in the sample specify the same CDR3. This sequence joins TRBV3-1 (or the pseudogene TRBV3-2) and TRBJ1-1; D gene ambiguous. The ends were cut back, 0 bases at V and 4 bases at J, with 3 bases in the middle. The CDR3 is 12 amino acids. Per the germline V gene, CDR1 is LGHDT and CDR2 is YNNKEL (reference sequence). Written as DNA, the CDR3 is TGTGCCAGCAGCCAAGAAGGCACTGAAGCTTTCTTT. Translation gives CASSQEGTEAFF.

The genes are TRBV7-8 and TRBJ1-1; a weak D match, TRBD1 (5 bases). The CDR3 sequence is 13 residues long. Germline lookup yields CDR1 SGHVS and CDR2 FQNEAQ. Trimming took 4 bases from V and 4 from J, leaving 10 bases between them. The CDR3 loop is CASSSGGVTEAFF. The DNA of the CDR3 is TGTGCCAGCAGCTCCGGGGGTGTCACTGAAGCTTTCTTT.

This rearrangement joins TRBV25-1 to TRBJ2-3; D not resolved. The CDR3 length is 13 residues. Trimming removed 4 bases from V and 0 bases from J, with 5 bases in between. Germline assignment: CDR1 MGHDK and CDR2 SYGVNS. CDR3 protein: CASSVPSTDTQYF. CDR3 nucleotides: TGTGCCAGCAGTGTGCCTAGCACAGATACGCAGTATTTT.

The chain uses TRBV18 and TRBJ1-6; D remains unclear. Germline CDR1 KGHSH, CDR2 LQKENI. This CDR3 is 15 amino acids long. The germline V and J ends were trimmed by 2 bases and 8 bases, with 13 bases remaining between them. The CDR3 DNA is TGTGCCAGCTCACCAGGGCTCGAAAACCATTCACCCCTCCACTTT. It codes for CASSPGLENHSPLHF.

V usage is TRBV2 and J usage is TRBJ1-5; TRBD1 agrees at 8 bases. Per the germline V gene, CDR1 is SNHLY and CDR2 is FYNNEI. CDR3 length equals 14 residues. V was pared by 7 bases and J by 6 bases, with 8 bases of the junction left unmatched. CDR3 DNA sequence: TGTGCCAGCACCTTGAACAGGGGGAGTCAGCCCCAGCATTTT. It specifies CASTLNRGSQPQHF.

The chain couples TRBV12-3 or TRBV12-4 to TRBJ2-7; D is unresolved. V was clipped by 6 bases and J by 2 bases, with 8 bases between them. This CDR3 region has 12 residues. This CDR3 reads CASRKLPYEQYF. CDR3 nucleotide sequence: TGTGCCAGCAGGAAACTACCCTACGAGCAGTACTTC.

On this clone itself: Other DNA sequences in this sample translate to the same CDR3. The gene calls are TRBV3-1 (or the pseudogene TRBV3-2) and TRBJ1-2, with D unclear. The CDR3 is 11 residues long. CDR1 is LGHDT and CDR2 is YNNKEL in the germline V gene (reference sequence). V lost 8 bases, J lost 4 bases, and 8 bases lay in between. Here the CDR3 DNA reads TGTGCCAGCTCACAAGGCTATGGCTACACCTTC. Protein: CASSQGYGYTF.